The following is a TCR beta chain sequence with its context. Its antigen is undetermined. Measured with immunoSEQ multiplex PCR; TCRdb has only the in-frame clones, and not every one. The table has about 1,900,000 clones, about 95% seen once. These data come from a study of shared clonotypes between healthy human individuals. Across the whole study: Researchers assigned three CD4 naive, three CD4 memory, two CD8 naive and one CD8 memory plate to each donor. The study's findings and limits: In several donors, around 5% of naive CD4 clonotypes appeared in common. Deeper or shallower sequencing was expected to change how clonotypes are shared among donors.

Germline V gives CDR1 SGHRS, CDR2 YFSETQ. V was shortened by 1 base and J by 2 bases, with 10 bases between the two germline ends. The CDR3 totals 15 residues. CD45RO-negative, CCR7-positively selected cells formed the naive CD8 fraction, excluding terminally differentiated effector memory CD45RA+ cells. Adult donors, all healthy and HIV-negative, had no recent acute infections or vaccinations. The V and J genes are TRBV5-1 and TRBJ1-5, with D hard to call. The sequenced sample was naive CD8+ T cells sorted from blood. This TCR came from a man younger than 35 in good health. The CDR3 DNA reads TGCGCCAGCAGCTTGTACCCGGACGGCAATCAGCCCCAGCATTTT. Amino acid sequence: CASSLYPDGNQPQHF.